This passage covers 32 T cell receptor beta chains from one sample sequenced in a study of control samples from healthy donors and cancer patients. The protocol was immunoSEQ multiplex PCR, while the TCRdb copy is restricted to in-frame clones and leaves out a portion. The data hold roughly 69,000 clones, with approximately 89% observed a single time. The sequenced material came from PBMCs. These TCRs come from a woman in her forties or fifties with head and neck cancer.

The chain couples TRBV6-4 to TRBJ2-7; TRBD1 matches 7 bases. V dropped 5 bases and J dropped 3; count of bases not matched to a gene: 7. Germline V gives CDR1 MRHNA, CDR2 SNTAGT. This CDR3 region has 14 residues. The CDR3: CASSLDRVCYEQYF. CDR3 sequence (DNA): TGTGCCAGCAGTCTTGACAGGGTCTGCTACGAGCAGTACTTC.

This sequence joins TRBV19 and TRBJ2-5; 7 bases map to TRBD1. Trimming took 7 bases from V and 3 from J; bases not matched to a gene: 8. This CDR3 has 14 amino acids. Germline V gene data show CDR1 as LNHDA and CDR2 as SQIVND (reference sequence). The CDR3 bases are TGTGCCAGTACTAAGGGGGCTGGGGAAGAGACCCAGTACTTC. Translating it yields CASTKGAGEETQYF.

The CDR3 sequence: CASSQAGIRAQETQYF. Here the CDR3 DNA reads TGTGCCAGCAGCCAAGCAGGGATCAGGGCCCAAGAGACCCAGTACTTC. The chain employs TRBV3-1 (or the pseudogene TRBV3-2) and TRBJ2-5, with D perhaps TRBD1 (5 bases). Germline CDR1 and CDR2: LGHDT and YNNKEL (reference sequence). The CDR3 runs to 16 residues. With 1 base removed from V and 1 base from J, the gap between germline ends came to 13 bases.

The rearrangement joins TRBV9 to TRBJ2-1, with D hard to call. This CDR3 spans 15 amino acids. The V end lost 0 bases, the J end lost 0 bases, and 7 bases lay between the germline ends. Germline CDR1 is SGDLS and CDR2 is YYNGEE. CDR3 sequence: CASSVDLGSYNEQFF. CDR3 nucleotides: TGTGCCAGCAGCGTAGATCTAGGCTCCTACAATGAGCAGTTCTTC.

The V call is TRBV5-1, the J call TRBJ2-3; TRBD1 is a possible D gene (6 bases). Trimming removed 3 bases at V and 0 bases at J, with 8 bases between. CDR3 length: 14 amino acids. CDR1 and CDR2 (germline): SGHRS, YFSETQ. The CDR3 DNA reads as TGCGCCAGCAGCTCCAGGGGTAGCACAGATACGCAGTATTTT. Encoded protein: CASSSRGSTDTQYF.

The V and J genes are TRBV5-1 and TRBJ2-5; TRBD2 is a possible D gene (5 bases). The CDR3 has 15 residues. The ends were cut back, 1 base at V and 2 bases at J, with 12 bases in the middle. Germline assignment: CDR1 SGHRS and CDR2 YFSETQ. The CDR3 loop reads CASSLTGIGQETQYF. CDR3 DNA sequence: TGCGCCAGCAGCTTGACGGGAATTGGGCAAGAGACCCAGTACTTC. Based on the CDR3 plus reference TRBV5-1 and TRBJ2-5, the full variable domain is KAGVTQTPRYLIKTRGQQVTLSCSPISGHRSVSWYQQTPGQGLQFLFEYFSETQRNKGNFPGRFSGRQFSNSRSEMNVSTLELGDSALYLCASSLTGIGQETQYFGPGTRLLVL.

J is TRBJ1-2 and V is TRBV9; D is uncertain. Trimming cost V 3 bases and J 8 bases, with 11 bases left between them. Germline assignment: CDR1 SGDLS and CDR2 YYNGEE. This CDR3 region has 12 residues. CDR3 nucleotides: TGTGCCAGCAGCGCAAGGGTGCGGGGCTACACCTTC. It encodes CASSARVRGYTF.

This clone appeared a single time. The V call is TRBV6-5, the J call TRBJ2-1; TRBD2 matches at 10 bases. CDR1 MNHEY and CDR2 SVGAGI come from the germline V gene. The length of the CDR3 is 15 residues. Trimming cost V 4 bases and J 4 bases; bases outside gene matches: 4. The CDR3 region is CASSSERGGYNEQFF. In DNA, the CDR3 is TGTGCCAGCAGTTCGGAGCGGGGGGGTTACAATGAGCAGTTCTTC.

The CDR3 protein is CASSLGTSGGLYQETQYF. The CDR3 nucleotides are TGTGCCAGCAGCTTAGGGACTAGCGGGGGGCTGTACCAAGAGACCCAGTACTTC. This chain connects TRBV7-9 to TRBJ2-5; 14 bases line up with TRBD2. The CDR3 has 18 amino acids. With V trimmed by 1 base and J by 0 bases, 4 bases remained unmatched. Looked up from germline, CDR1 is SEHNR and CDR2 is FQNEAQ (reference sequence).

V is TRBV28 and J is TRBJ1-6, with 9 bases identical to TRBD1. The CDR3 totals 13 residues. Germline CDR1 reads MDHEN; CDR2 reads SYDVKM. Trimming cost V 6 bases and J 8 bases; bases outside gene matches: 2. CDR3 DNA sequence: TGTGCCAGCAGAGGGACAGGGTATTCACCCCTCCACTTT. This gives the protein CASRGTGYSPLHF.

The CDR3 coding sequence is TGCAGCACCACGCAGGGACCTAGCTATGGCTACACCTTC. Its protein product is CSTTQGPSYGYTF. V is TRBV29-1 and J is TRBJ1-2; TRBD1 is a possible D gene (5 bases). Germline-derived CDR1 and CDR2 are SQVTM and ANQGSEA. The CDR3 length is 13 residues. Between the trimmed V and J ends, which lost 8 bases and 4 bases, there was a span of 17 bases.

The chain combines TRBV5-1 with TRBJ1-6; D perhaps matches TRBD1 (5 bases). The V gene lost 4 bases and the J gene lost 2 bases, with 10 bases spanning the gap. The germline CDR1 and CDR2 sequences are SGHRS and YFSETQ. CDR3 length equals 15 residues. CDR3 nucleotides: TGCGCCAGCAGCACGACAGCCCCCTATAATTCACCCCTCCACTTT. Encoded protein: CASSTTAPYNSPLHF.

V and J are TRBV4-3 and TRBJ1-1; perhaps TRBD1 as D (6 bases). With 0 bases removed from V and 6 bases from J, the gap between germline ends came to 17 bases. Germline values: CDR1 LGHNA, CDR2 YSLEER. The CDR3 has 16 amino acids. The CDR3 bases are TGCGCCAGCAGCCAAGATCCATGGGGGGGCGAGGCTGAAGCTTTCTTT. This encodes CASSQDPWGGEAEAFF.

The V gene is TRBV7-6, the J gene TRBJ2-2, with TRBD1 matching 8 bases. CDR1 is SGHVS, CDR2 FNYEAQ, per germline. V lost 1 base and J lost 3; bases outside the gene matches: 10. The CDR3 consists of 18 residues. The CDR3 coding sequence is TGTGCCAGCAGCTTAGAGCCCCCCCGACAGGGGCACACCGGGGAGCTGTTTTTT. This translates into CASSLEPPRQGHTGELFF.

V usage is TRBV19 and J usage is TRBJ2-3; a possible D gene is TRBD1 (6 bases). The CDR3 runs to 17 residues. Trimming stripped 1 base from V and 4 bases from J, with 18 bases between. Per germline, CDR1 LNHDA and CDR2 SQIVND (reference sequence). This CDR3 reads CASSIGEDSRDSDTQYF. The CDR3 DNA reads TGTGCCAGTAGTATAGGAGAGGACAGTCGCGATTCAGATACGCAGTATTTT.

The CDR3 nucleotides are TGTGCCAGCACCCCGACAGGGACCGAGCAGTACTTC. Translating it yields CASTPTGTEQYF. The rearrangement uses TRBV6-5 and TRBJ2-7; TRBD1 aligns across 7 bases. V lost 7 bases and J lost 6; bases outside the gene matches: 6. CDR3 length: 12 amino acids. Germline assignment: CDR1 MNHEY and CDR2 SVGAGI.

The chain is built from TRBV5-1 and TRBJ1-2; 9 bases line up with TRBD1. Trimming took 0 bases from V and 12 from J; bases not matched to a gene: 9. Germline CDR1 is SGHRS and CDR2 is YFSETQ. The CDR3 has 14 amino acids. The CDR3 sequence is CASSLAPGQGLDTF. The CDR3 nucleotides are TGCGCCAGCAGCTTGGCCCCGGGACAGGGATTGGACACCTTC.

The chain couples TRBV24-1 to TRBJ2-5; D gene ambiguous. The germline V gene encodes CDR1 KGHDR and CDR2 SFDVKD. The V end was cut by 3 bases, the J end by 0 bases, with 10 bases between. The length of the CDR3 is 15 residues. The CDR3 loop is CATSDPDRYQETQYF. The CDR3 nucleotides read TGTGCCACCAGTGATCCCGACCGGTACCAAGAGACCCAGTACTTC.

V usage is TRBV6-6 and J usage is TRBJ2-6; D gene ambiguous. The CDR3 has 14 residues. Trimming took off 2 bases at V and 6 bases at J, with 8 bases between the two ends. The germline V gene has CDR1 MNHNY and CDR2 SVGAGI (reference sequence). CDR3 bases: TGTGCCAGCAGTTACCCCCCTGAGGCCAACGTCCTGACTTTC. This codes for CASSYPPEANVLTF.

This clone was counted once. The J gene is TRBJ2-1, the V gene TRBV3-1 (or the pseudogene TRBV3-2); 8 bases are a match to TRBD1. There are 13 residues in the CDR3. Trimming at V came to 0 bases and at J to 12 bases, leaving 4 bases not matched to a gene. CDR1 is LGHDT, CDR2 YNNKEL, per germline (reference sequence). This CDR3 is CASSQDRGTGQFF. DNA of the CDR3: TGTGCCAGCAGCCAAGATAGAGGGACAGGGCAGTTCTTC.

The V and J genes are TRBV4-3 and TRBJ1-4; TRBD1 is a possible D gene (5 bases). From germline, CDR1 is LGHNA and CDR2 YSLEER. V dropped 4 bases and J dropped 9 bases, with 15 bases sitting between them. This CDR3 comprises 14 residues. CDR3 protein: CASSPSTDGQKLFF. CDR3 nucleotide sequence: TGCGCCAGCAGCCCCTCGACAGATGGGCAAAAACTGTTTTTT.

The gene calls are TRBV12-5 and TRBJ1-5, with no clear D. Germline V CDR1 and CDR2: LGHNT, FRNRAP. The CDR3 is 14 residues long. V was clipped by 0 bases and J by 5 bases, with 8 bases between them. In DNA, the CDR3 is TGTGCTAGTGGTTTGGTACGAGAGGATCAGCCCCAGCATTTT. It yields the protein CASGLVREDQPQHF.

This chain links TRBV5-6 with TRBJ1-1; 12 bases are a match to TRBD1. Trimming at V came to 2 bases and at J to 4 bases, leaving 3 bases not matched to a gene. The CDR3 is 15 amino acids. The germline CDR1 and CDR2 sequences are SGHDT and YYEEEE. The CDR3 here is CASSFGTGGFTEAFF. In DNA form, the CDR3 reads TGTGCCAGCAGCTTCGGGACAGGGGGCTTCACTGAAGCTTTCTTT.

The chain employs TRBV20-1 and TRBJ2-3; 9 nucleotides line up with TRBD2. This CDR3 is 14 amino acids long. Germline CDR1 and CDR2: DFQATT and SNEGSKA (reference sequence). With 3 bases clipped from V and 6 bases from J, the junction kept 7 bases outside the gene matches. In DNA form, the CDR3 reads TGCAGTGCTAGTAGTACTAGCGGGTTGGATACGCAGTATTTT. As protein: CSASSTSGLDTQYF.

This sequence joins TRBV20-1 and TRBJ2-7; 8 bases map to TRBD1. CDR1 and CDR2 (germline): DFQATT, SNEGSKA (reference sequence). The V segment lost 6 bases and the J segment 5 bases; nucleotides outside the gene matches: 3. The CDR3 contains 11 residues. CDR3 DNA sequence: TGCAGTGCGACGACAGGGGACGAGCAGTACTTC. Encoded protein: CSATTGDEQYF.

V and J are TRBV24-1 and TRBJ1-3; possibly TRBD1 for D (6 bases). Germline loops: CDR1 KGHDR, CDR2 SFDVKD. The ends were cut back, 3 bases at V and 11 bases at J, with 13 bases in the middle. This CDR3 comprises 13 residues. This CDR3 is CATSDPRGGAIYF. DNA for the CDR3: TGTGCCACCAGTGATCCGAGGGGGGGAGCCATATATTTT.

The chain is built from TRBV19 and TRBJ1-1; D is unresolved. V dropped 3 bases and J dropped 3 bases, with 11 bases sitting between them. The CDR3 has 14 residues. From germline, CDR1 is LNHDA and CDR2 SQIVND (reference sequence). The CDR3 reads CASSILLLDTEAFF. CDR3 coding DNA: TGTGCCAGTAGTATTTTGTTGCTGGACACTGAAGCTTTCTTT. Full variable domain (remainder filled in from reference TRBV19 and TRBJ1-1): DGGITQSPKYLFRKEGQNVTLSCEQNLNHDAMYWYRQDPGQGLRLIYYSQIVNDFQKGDIAEGYSVSREKKESFPLTVTSAQKNPTAFYLCASSILLLDTEAFFGQGTRLTVV.

The chain couples TRBV7-9 to TRBJ2-2; D ambiguous. Germline V gives CDR1 SEHNR, CDR2 FQNEAQ (reference sequence). V lost 5 bases and J lost 5, with 9 bases in between. This CDR3 spans 13 amino acids. CDR3 nucleotide sequence: TGTGCCAGCAGCCTGGCAGAGACCGGGGAGCTGTTTTTT. The encoded protein is CASSLAETGELFF.

The gene calls are TRBV5-4 and TRBJ1-1; TRBD1 aligns across 9 bases. The V gene end was trimmed by 2 bases and the J gene end by 7 bases; junction bases not matched to a gene: 3. CDR1 is SGHNT, CDR2 YYREEE, per germline (reference sequence). The CDR3 totals 13 residues. For the CDR3, the DNA is TGTGCCAGCAGCTTACAGGGGGCGGGTGAAGCTTTCTTT. It yields the protein CASSLQGAGEAFF. Full variable domain (rest looked up from reference TRBV5-4 and TRBJ1-1): ETGVTQSPTHLIKTRGQQVTLRCSSQSGHNTVSWYQQALGQGPQFIFQYYREEENGRGNFPPRFSGLQFPNYSSELNVNALELDDSALYLCASSLQGAGEAFFGQGTRLTVV.

This sequence joins TRBV2 and TRBJ1-5, with D uncertain. Germline values: CDR1 SNHLY, CDR2 FYNNEI. The CDR3 covers 15 residues. The V end lost 2 bases, the J end lost 6 bases, and 14 bases lay between the germline ends. CDR3 region: CASSEILAGRQPQHF. The CDR3 DNA sequence: TGTGCCAGCAGTGAAATATTGGCAGGCCGTCAGCCCCAGCATTTT.

This clone was seen a single time. The V call is TRBV12-3 or TRBV12-4, the J call TRBJ1-1; D ambiguous. The length of the CDR3 is 12 residues. V dropped 4 bases and J dropped 5 bases, with 8 bases sitting between them. The CDR3 nucleotides read TGTGCCAGCAGTTGGGGTAAGACTGAAGCTTTCTTT. Its protein is CASSWGKTEAFF.

The V gene is TRBV3-1 (or the pseudogene TRBV3-2), the J gene TRBJ2-2; 12 bases are a match to TRBD2. J lost 7 bases, V lost 5 bases, and 2 bases had no gene match. This CDR3 is 14 amino acids long. Germline values: CDR1 LGHDT, CDR2 YNNKEL (reference sequence). The CDR3 here is CASSGLAGFGELFF. The CDR3 region has the DNA TGTGCCAGCAGCGGACTAGCGGGGTTCGGGGAGCTGTTTTTT.